Shown below are 12 T cell receptor beta chains from a single sample sequenced in a study of shared clonotypes between healthy human individuals. Clones were read by immunoSEQ multiplex PCR, and TCRdb kept only the in-frame ones, dropping some. The sample includes about 2.3 million clones, over 85% of them seen just once. Sequencing was done on a sample of naive CD4+ T cells from PBMCs. Subset of the sample: CD45RA+ positively selected. These receptors came from a man younger than 30 in good health. Some clones in this sample may be carry-over from other donors' samples.

In the case of this clone: The same CDR3 is also encoded by other DNA sequences in this sample. The chain has TRBV28 and TRBJ2-7; TRBD1 matches at 9 bases. The CDR3 totals 15 residues. Germline-derived CDR1 and CDR2 are MDHEN and SYDVKM. With V trimmed by 4 bases and J by 1 base, 5 bases remained unmatched. The CDR3 region is CASSSRDRVSYEQYF. CDR3 coding DNA: TGTGCCAGCAGTTCCCGGGACAGGGTTTCCTACGAGCAGTACTTC.

This chain links TRBV5-1 with TRBJ2-3; D gene ambiguous. Germline V gives CDR1 SGHRS, CDR2 YFSETQ. The CDR3 contains 13 residues. V lost 5 bases and J 4 bases, leaving 11 bases between the germline ends. This CDR3 is CASRDGVADTQYF. CDR3 sequence (DNA): TGCGCCAGCAGAGATGGGGTCGCAGATACGCAGTATTTT.

This clone was seen only once. The CDR3 sequence is CASSLWATEAFF. DNA of the CDR3: TGTGCCAGCAGTTTATGGGCCACTGAAGCTTTCTTT. J is TRBJ1-1 and V is TRBV27; D not resolved. CDR1 and CDR2 (germline): MNHEY, SMNVEV (reference sequence). The V end lost 1 base, the J end lost 4 bases, and 4 bases lay between the germline ends. This CDR3 spans 12 amino acids.

The chain joins TRBV5-4 to TRBJ2-6; no clear D. The CDR3 spans 16 residues. Germline values: CDR1 SGHNT, CDR2 YYREEE (reference sequence). Trimming pared 0 bases from V and 2 bases from J, leaving 9 bases between. CDR3 protein: CASSLGSGAGANVLTF. The CDR3 DNA reads TGTGCCAGCAGCTTGGGGTCAGGAGCTGGGGCCAACGTCCTGACTTTC.

Concerning this clone: This CDR3 is also generated by other DNA sequences in the sample. This chain uses TRBV5-6 with TRBJ1-5; 7 bases are a match to TRBD1. Germline V CDR1 and CDR2: SGHDT, YYEEEE. This CDR3 region has 17 residues. The ends lost 0 bases at V and 5 bases at J; junction bases unmatched: 11. The CDR3 is CASSLGTGGPPDQPQHF. DNA of the CDR3: TGTGCCAGCAGCTTGGGGACAGGAGGTCCCCCCGATCAGCCCCAGCATTTT.

V gene TRBV7-8 combines with J gene TRBJ2-3, with TRBD2 matching over 11 bases. CDR1 SGHVS and CDR2 FQNEAQ come from the germline V gene. The V and J ends lost 0 bases and 6 bases, in that order; junction bases with no gene match: 5. CDR3 length: 16 amino acids. CDR3 coding DNA: TGTGCCAGCAGCTTAGCGGCTAGCGGGAGGACGGATACGCAGTATTTT. The encoded protein is CASSLAASGRTDTQYF. The entire variable domain, with the rest obtained from reference TRBV7-8 and TRBJ2-3, is as follows: GAGVSQSPRYKVAKRGQDVALRCDPISGHVSLFWYQQALGQGPEFLTYFQNEAQLDKSGLPSDRFFAERPEGSVSTLKIQRTQQEDSAVYLCASSLAASGRTDTQYFGPGTRLTVL.

The V call is TRBV5-6, the J call TRBJ1-6; D is undetermined. Germline-derived CDR1 and CDR2 are SGHDT and YYEEEE. Trimming took 5 bases from V and 8 from J, leaving 14 bases between them. The CDR3 runs 14 residues. The CDR3 DNA reads as TGTGCCAGCAGTCCCGCCGAGTGGGATTCACCCCTCCACTTT. Its protein product is CASSPAEWDSPLHF.

This clone was observed a single time. The gene calls are TRBV28 and TRBJ1-2; D is perhaps TRBD1 (6 bases). CDR3 length: 15 residues. V was pared by 5 bases and J by 5 bases, with 18 bases between. Germline V gives CDR1 MDHEN, CDR2 SYDVKM. Here the CDR3 DNA reads TGTGCCAGCAGTCAAGGGGGAGGGGCCTGGTATGGCTACACCTTC. It translates to CASSQGGGAWYGYTF.

The chain is built from TRBV7-9 and TRBJ2-7, with 7 bases lining up with TRBD1. The CDR3 extends over 15 amino acids. V lost 4 bases, J lost 4 bases, and 10 bases stayed unmatched. From germline, CDR1 is SEHNR and CDR2 FQNEAQ (reference sequence). The CDR3 is CASSSHVGGEYEQYF. Written as DNA, the CDR3 is TGTGCCAGCAGCTCTCACGTAGGGGGCGAATACGAGCAGTACTTC.

The V call is TRBV5-1, the J call TRBJ1-1; D call uncertain. V was pared by 7 bases and J by 5 bases, with 18 bases between. Germline CDR1 SGHRS, CDR2 YFSETQ. The CDR3 is 14 residues long. The CDR3: CASYLTAGGTEAFF. CDR3 DNA sequence: TGCGCCAGCTACTTGACGGCGGGAGGGACTGAAGCTTTCTTT.

This chain links TRBV28 with TRBJ1-5, with D possibly being TRBD1 (5 bases). Germline-derived CDR1 and CDR2 are MDHEN and SYDVKM. V was clipped by 2 bases and J by 3 bases, with 14 bases between them. This CDR3 is 16 amino acids long. CDR3 bases: TGTGCCAGCAGTTTAATCTCGGACACTATCAATCAGCCCCAGCATTTT. Translating gives CASSLISDTINQPQHF. Complete variable domain (other parts from reference TRBV28 and TRBJ1-5): DVKVTQSSRYLVKRTGEKVFLECVQDMDHENMFWYRQDPGLGLRLIYFSYDVKMKEKGDIPEGYSVSREKKERFSLILESASTNQTSMYLCASSLISDTINQPQHFGDGTRLSIL.

The J gene is TRBJ1-1, the V gene TRBV28, with D possibly being TRBD1 (5 bases). The CDR3 is 13 amino acids. CDR1 is MDHEN and CDR2 is SYDVKM in the germline V gene. V was pared by 2 bases and J by 12 bases, with 16 bases between. The CDR3 sequence: CASSLIGPGRSFF. The CDR3 DNA reads as TGTGCCAGCAGTTTAATTGGGCCAGGGAGGTCTTTCTTT.